Below, one T cell receptor (beta chain) is given with its context. Antigen specificity is unknown. Per the germline V gene, CDR1 is DFQATT and CDR2 is SNEGSKA (reference sequence). This CDR3 spans 13 amino acids. V lost 6 bases and J lost 0, with 11 bases in between. Unique molecular identifiers had been added to the TCR beta cDNA libraries. TCRdb analysed the PCR reads with MiXCR anew, one entry per CDR3 protein. The sample records approximately 160,000 distinct CDR3 sequences, approximately 30% being singletons. The record originates from a study of post-analysis software for immune sequencing data. Study results and limitations: In patients, TRBV5-6, TRBV5-1 and TRBV20-1 belonged to roughly five TRBV segments found more frequently than in controls.

Material for sequencing was blood. This clonotype was sampled from a girl between 5 and 17 years old with multiple sclerosis. The chain employs TRBV20-1 and TRBJ1-2; tentatively, D is TRBD1 (6 bases). CDR3 residues: CSARDTANYGYTF. CDR3 in DNA: TGCAGTGCCAGGGACACGGCTAACTATGGCTACACCTTC.